Listed below are T cell receptor beta chains from one sample, sequenced in a study of blood T cell repertoires in COVID-19. This table comes from immunoSEQ multiplex PCR, and its TCRdb copy is limited to in-frame clones, with some not included. Of 180,000 or so clones listed, about 90% are singletons. Sample: PBMCs or T cells enriched from blood (not recorded which). The receptors stem from a human donor with acute COVID-19. The donor label of this sample is uncertain. CDR3s leave out the opening cysteine and the closing phenylalanine or tryptophan. A D gene is named only where the DNA matches it firmly. Clone size is stated in some rows and not others, as once, few, many or a class when expanded.

D	V	size	length	CDR3
TRBD1	TRBV9	NA	15	ASSAKPTGGMSETQY
NA	TRBV6-5	NA	11	ASTSLYRAEAF
NA	TRBV19	NA	13	ASSSSGVVINEQF
NA	TRBV7-6	NA	13	ASSGWEGPNEKLF
TRBD2	TRBV7-2	NA	15	ASSLWSSGGLALEQF
TRBD2	TRBV27	NA	13	ATTSRGGAGDTQY
TRBD1	TRBV4-1	NA	14	ASSRQQGAGNSPLH
NA	TRBV3-1/TRBV3-2	few	12	ASSQESGGDEQY
NA	TRBV4-1	NA	14	ASSQPRSSYNSPLH
NA	TRBV29-1	NA	10	SVVSPVYEQY
TRBD2	TRBV4-2	NA	14	ASSQVSTGGLNEQF
NA	TRBV30	NA	11	AWSVRRDTEAF
TRBD2	TRBV7-9	NA	13	ASSLRRGGLNEQF
TRBD1	TRBV9	NA	10	ASSETGRGYT
NA	TRBV7-2	NA	13	ASSFVGQGYNEQF
NA	TRBV30	NA	11	AWSGQHGQPQH
NA	TRBV27	once	11	ASSFSGGYGYT
TRBD2	TRBV3-1/TRBV3-2	NA	14	ASSQTSGGVQETQY
NA	TRBV23-1	NA	14	ASSQFKGRGTGELF
NA	TRBV2	NA	11	ASSETGAEPQH
TRBD2	TRBV11-2	NA	14	ASSPGTGGTSYEQY
NA	TRBV14	NA	14	ASSQDDDRYHTEAF
NA	TRBV28	once	10	ASNQGRYEQY
NA	TRBV7-9	few	12	ASSPRGLTNEQY
NA	TRBV29-1	few	12	SVAPQANTGELF
TRBD1	TRBV29-1	NA	10	SVRTGVYEQY
TRBD1	TRBV7-9	NA	15	ASSPLANRGQNTEAF
NA	TRBV27	NA	11	ASSLNTGSPLH